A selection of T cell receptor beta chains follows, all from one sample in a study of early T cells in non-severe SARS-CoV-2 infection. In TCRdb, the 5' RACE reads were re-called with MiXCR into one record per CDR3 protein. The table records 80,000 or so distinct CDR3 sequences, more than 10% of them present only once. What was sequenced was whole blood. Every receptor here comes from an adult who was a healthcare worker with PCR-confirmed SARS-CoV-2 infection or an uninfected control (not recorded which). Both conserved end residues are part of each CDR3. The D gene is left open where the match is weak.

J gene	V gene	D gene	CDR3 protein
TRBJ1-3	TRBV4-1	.	CASSPYIVSSENTIYF
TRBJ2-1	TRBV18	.	CASSPGSGSYNEQFF
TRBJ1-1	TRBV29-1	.	CSVRGSLNTEAFF
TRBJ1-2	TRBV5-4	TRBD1	CASSLGQGTNYGYTF
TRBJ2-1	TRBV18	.	CASSSGTIGNEQFF
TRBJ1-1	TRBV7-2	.	CASSSQGPRTTEAFF
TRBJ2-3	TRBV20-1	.	CSVNRADTQYF
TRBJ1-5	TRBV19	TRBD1	CASSRQGNQPQHF
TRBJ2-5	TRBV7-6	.	CASSFGQAGTQYF
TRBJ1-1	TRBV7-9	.	CASSLMNTEAFF
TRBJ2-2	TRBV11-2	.	CASSLGPGTGELFF
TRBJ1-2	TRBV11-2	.	CASSFSQLDGYTF
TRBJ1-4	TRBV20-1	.	CSALYGAEDEKLFF
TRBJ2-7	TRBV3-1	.	CASSQDSPGSYEQYF
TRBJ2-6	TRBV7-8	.	CASSPTGTGANVLTF
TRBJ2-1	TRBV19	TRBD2	CARRLAGTSSEQFF
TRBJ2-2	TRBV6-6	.	CASRQDRNTGELFF
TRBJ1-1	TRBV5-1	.	CASSLVGTMNTEAFF
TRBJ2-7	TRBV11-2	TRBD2	CASSIKAGAHEQYF
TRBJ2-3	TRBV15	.	CATSRGHSTDTQYF
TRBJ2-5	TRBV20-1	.	CSAKRVAQETQYF
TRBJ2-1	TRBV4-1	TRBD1	CASSHIWGQGDNEQFF
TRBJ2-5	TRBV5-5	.	CASSLATGQETQYF
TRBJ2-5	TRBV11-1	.	CASSSGRRETQYF
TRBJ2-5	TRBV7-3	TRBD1	CASSPTGATGETQYF
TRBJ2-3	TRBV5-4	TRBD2	CASSPLAGVFTDTQYF
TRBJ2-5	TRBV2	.	CASSPGSLTQETQYF
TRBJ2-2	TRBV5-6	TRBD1	CASSLTGSLSAGELFF
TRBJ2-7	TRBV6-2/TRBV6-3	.	CASSYASSSYEQYF
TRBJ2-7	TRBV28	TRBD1	CASSLWLGQGTSSYEQYF
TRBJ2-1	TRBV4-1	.	CASSQEELGDEQFF
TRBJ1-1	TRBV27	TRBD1	CASSHGPPTGALNTEAFF
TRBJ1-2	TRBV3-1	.	CASSQVGGILGYTF
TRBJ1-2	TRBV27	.	CASSLGSTYGYTF
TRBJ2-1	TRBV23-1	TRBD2	CASSPLASGREGQFF
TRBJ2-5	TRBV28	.	CASTHADRSYQETQYF
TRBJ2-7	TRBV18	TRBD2	CASSPPASGNYEQYF
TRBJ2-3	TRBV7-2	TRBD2	CTTQGGGSGTDTQYF
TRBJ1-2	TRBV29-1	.	CSVDGGLYYGYTF
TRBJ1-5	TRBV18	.	CASSPQYQPQHF
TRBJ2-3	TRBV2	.	CASSAFRRGETDTQYF
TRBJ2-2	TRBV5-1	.	CASSLMTSGTGELFF